This T cell receptor beta chain was recovered during a study of blood T cells in healthy people across ages. Primers used in a second PCR of roughly 6 to 11 cycles were a sample-barcoded 5' primer and a J-beta primer mix. TCRdb recomputed calls from the 5' RACE reads with MiXCR, one row per CDR3 protein. Of around 1.5 million distinct CDR3 sequences listed, approximately 63% are singletons. The V and J ends lost 7 bases and 6 bases respectively, with 31 bases between them. The CDR3 sequence is 19 residues long. Germline V gene lookup returns CDR1 MNHEY and CDR2 SMNVEV (reference sequence). Material: blood. V gene TRBV27 combines with J gene TRBJ1-5, with D possibly TRBD1 on 5 matching bases. This receptor was identified in a man aged 18 to 29 in good health. DNA for the CDR3: TGTGCCAGCAACCAGGAGGGCAGGGTACCCTACGGAGGCAGTCAGCCCCAGCATTTT. This gives the protein CASNQEGRVPYGGSQPQHF.